This entry concerns a single TCR beta chain. The antigen remains unidentified. One end of the junction does not line up with germline, which may come from a read error. After constant-region reverse-primer amplification, full-length variable regions underwent semi-nested PCR with Nested Universal Primer A. One entry per CDR3 protein results from TCRdb running MiXCR on the 5' RACE reads. The sample has roughly 64,000 distinct CDR3 sequences; roughly 23% are singletons. This CDR3 is 14 amino acids long. Germline V gives CDR1 DFQATT, CDR2 SNEGSKA (reference sequence). Findings and limits, study-wide: Tumor-infiltrating Treg TCR alpha and beta sequences overlapped most with tumor naive CD4+ T cells, then blood naive. Tumor memory CD4+ T cell TCR gene usage was found to cluster with blood and lymph node memory CD4+ cells and with lymph node naive CD4+ cells.

This clonotype was sampled from a female donor with breast cancer. Sample: memory CD4+ T cells sorted from a lymph node. The subset: memory CD4+ T cells, CD4+CD45RO+CD25-. This chain connects TRBV20-1 to TRBJ2-1, with 7 bases that match TRBD2. Here the CDR3 reads CSARASGRRNEQLF. CDR3 coding DNA: TGCAGTGCTAGAGCTAGCGGAAGACGTAATGAGCAGCTCTTC.